One TCR beta chain is described in this entry. In this sample, this clone turned up once. Its antigen is still unknown. No per-base quality is available; no much larger clone lies one base away. This entry is derived from a study of blood T cell repertoires in COVID-19 (TCRdb year 2020). With respect to the entire study: The collaborator samples originated in the United States, Italy and Spain and spanned the acute and convalescent phases of COVID-19. Subjects who had been exposed to COVID-19, were actively infected with it, or had recovered from it provided the deeply sampled blood TCRbeta repertoires that made up the dataset. Where available, HLA class I and class II types were taken from metadata supplied by the sample provider and were not determined by assay-based typing. The material from the prospective study consisted of cDNA or gDNA derived from T cells, B-cell-depleted T cells, or PBMCs. Samples were obtained from the ongoing ImmuneRACE study (first 160 participants) and from over a thousand subjects provided by 6 global collaborators. The sample metadata nearly always contained a de-identified subject ID, COVID-19 status, age in years and sex. The repertoires were released in a freely available public database meant as a resource for research on the immune response to SARS-CoV-2.

V is clipped by 0 bases and J by 8 bases, and the sequence between their germline boundaries is 16 bases long. The CDR3 has 16 amino acids, counting the end cysteine and phenylalanine. The entry retains the CDR3 DNA only, 48 bases that are in frame from base 1. CDR1 and CDR2 were assigned from the germline V gene as SGHNT and YENEEA. The paper as a whole reports these results and caveats: The amount of clinical and demographic metadata varied by source and participant and was provided uncurated.

TCRbeta CDR3 regions were amplified from genomic DNA using the immunoSEQ Assay, a bias-controlled multiplex PCR. As for the original processing: The number of nucleated cells in each sample was estimated from the amplification of reference gene primers within the assay. To quantify the absolute abundance of each unique TCRbeta CDR3 rearrangement, sequence reads were collapsed and filtered. For each sample, productive Simpson clonality was calculated as the square root of Simpson's diversity index over productive rearrangements. The clones in this table, taken by TCRdb from immuneACCESS, are in-frame only. Not every clone is retained; where verified, under half of the shortfall comes from an unresolved V gene, and the cause of the rest is unknown. D and trimming were read from the DNA, whereas the V and J calls and clone size are those reported in that table. The sample contains about 150,000 clones, 80% of them found a single time. In total, the top ten clones hold 5% of the sample.

Whole blood was collected in K2EDTA tubes by collaborating institutions according to the institutions' own protocols. For TCRbeta analysis, collaborators shipped samples as frozen whole blood, isolated PBMCs, or DNA extracted from either of those sample types. The sequenced sample was peripheral blood. The chain is encoded by TRBV11-3 joined to TRBJ2-2; a tentative D call is TRBD2 (6 bases match). The TCR originated in a woman aged 45-59 years with acute or convalescent COVID-19. The nucleotide sequence reads TGTGCCAGCAGCTTAGATCCGGACTACCACGGAGGGGAGCTGTTTTTT. This encodes CASSLDPDYHGGELFF.